The clone carrying this T cell receptor beta chain was seen many times. Its antigen is unidentified. Using unique molecular identifiers, the investigators prepared the TCRbeta library. TCRdb used MiXCR to reprocess the PCR reads, holding one entry per CDR3 protein. This sample yields about 200,000 distinct CDR3 sequences, of which approximately 6.9% are seen a single time; less than 7% belongs to the top ten. Germline CDR1 reads LNHNV; CDR2 reads YYDKDF (reference sequence). Trimming removed 0 bases from V and 8 bases from J, with 10 bases in between. This CDR3 spans 13 amino acids. These data originate in a study of T-cell reconstitution after alpha-beta-depleted transplantation in children. General study points: Several hundred graft clones that had expanded were reportedly the source of alpha-beta T cells about two months after transplant. Most T-cell counts and diversity one year after the transplant came from T cells that were newly produced. Surviving recipient T cells and intrathymic progenitors accounted for some patients' high TCRbeta diversity at day 60.

The chain joins TRBV15 to TRBJ1-2, with D unresolved. The specimen was PBMCs, collected before TCRalphabeta/CD19-depleted stem cell transplant. The TCR originated in a boy younger than 10 with acute lymphoblastic leukemia, due to receive a stem cell transplant. The CDR3 DNA reads TGTGCCACCAGCAGAGACCCTGGGGTCGGCTACACCTTC. Translated, it gives CATSRDPGVGYTF.